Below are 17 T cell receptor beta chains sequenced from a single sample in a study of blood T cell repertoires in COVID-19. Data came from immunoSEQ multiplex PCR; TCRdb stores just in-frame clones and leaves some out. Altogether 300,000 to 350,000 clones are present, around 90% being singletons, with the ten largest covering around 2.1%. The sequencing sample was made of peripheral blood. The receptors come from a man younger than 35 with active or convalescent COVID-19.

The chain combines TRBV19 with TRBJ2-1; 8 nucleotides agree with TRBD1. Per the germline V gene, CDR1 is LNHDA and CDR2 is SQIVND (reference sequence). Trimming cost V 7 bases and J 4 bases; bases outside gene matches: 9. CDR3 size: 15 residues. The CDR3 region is CASTLDRGLYNEQFF. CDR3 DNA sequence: TGTGCCAGTACCCTCGACAGGGGCCTTTACAATGAGCAGTTCTTC. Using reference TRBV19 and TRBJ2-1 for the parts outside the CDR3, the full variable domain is DGGITQSPKYLFRKEGQNVTLSCEQNLNHDAMYWYRQDPGQGLRLIYYSQIVNDFQKGDIAEGYSVSREKKESFPLTVTSAQKNPTAFYLCASTLDRGLYNEQFFGPGTRLTVL.

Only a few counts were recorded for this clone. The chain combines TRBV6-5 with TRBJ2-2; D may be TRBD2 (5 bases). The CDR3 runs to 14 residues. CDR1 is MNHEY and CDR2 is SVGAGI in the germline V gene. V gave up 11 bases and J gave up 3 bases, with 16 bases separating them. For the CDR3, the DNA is TGTGCCTCTTCGGCGGGTGATGACACCGGGGAGCTGTTTTTT. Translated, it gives CASSAGDDTGELFF.

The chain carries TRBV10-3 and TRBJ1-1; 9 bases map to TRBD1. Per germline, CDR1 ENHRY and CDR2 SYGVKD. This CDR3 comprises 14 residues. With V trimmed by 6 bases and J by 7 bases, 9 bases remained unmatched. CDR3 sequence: CAISPGQGLSEAFF. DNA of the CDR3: TGTGCCATCAGCCCGGGACAGGGACTAAGTGAAGCTTTCTTT.

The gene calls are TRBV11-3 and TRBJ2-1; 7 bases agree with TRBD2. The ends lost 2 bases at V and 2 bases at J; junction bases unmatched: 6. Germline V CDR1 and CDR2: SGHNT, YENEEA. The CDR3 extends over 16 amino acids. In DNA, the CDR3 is TGTGCCAGCAGCTTATATTTTACTAGCGCCTACAATGAGCAGTTCTTC. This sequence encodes CASSLYFTSAYNEQFF.

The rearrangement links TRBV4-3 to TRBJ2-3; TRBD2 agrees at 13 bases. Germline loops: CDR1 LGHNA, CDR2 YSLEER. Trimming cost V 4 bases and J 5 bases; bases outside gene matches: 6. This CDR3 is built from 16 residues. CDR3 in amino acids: CASSPTSGGVIDTQYF. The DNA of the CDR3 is TGCGCCAGCAGCCCAACTAGCGGGGGGGTTATAGATACGCAGTATTTT.

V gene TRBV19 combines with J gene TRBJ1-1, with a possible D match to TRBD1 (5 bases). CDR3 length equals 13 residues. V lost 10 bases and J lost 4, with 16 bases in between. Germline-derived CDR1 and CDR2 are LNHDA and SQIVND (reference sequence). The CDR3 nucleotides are TGTGCCACTAGGGCGTCCGGGGGCACTGAAGCTTTCTTT. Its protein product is CATRASGGTEAFF.

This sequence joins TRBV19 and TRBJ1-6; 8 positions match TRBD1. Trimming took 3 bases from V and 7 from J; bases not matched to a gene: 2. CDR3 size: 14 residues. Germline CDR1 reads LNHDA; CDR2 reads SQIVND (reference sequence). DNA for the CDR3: TGTGCCAGTAGTATCGGACAGGGCAATTCACCCCTCCACTTT. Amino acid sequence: CASSIGQGNSPLHF. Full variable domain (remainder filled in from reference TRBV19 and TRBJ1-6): DGGITQSPKYLFRKEGQNVTLSCEQNLNHDAMYWYRQDPGQGLRLIYYSQIVNDFQKGDIAEGYSVSREKKESFPLTVTSAQKNPTAFYLCASSIGQGNSPLHFGNGTRLTVT.

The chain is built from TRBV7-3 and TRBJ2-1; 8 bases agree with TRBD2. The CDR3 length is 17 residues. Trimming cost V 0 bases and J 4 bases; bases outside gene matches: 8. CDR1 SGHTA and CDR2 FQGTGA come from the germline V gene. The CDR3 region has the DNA TGTGCCAGCAGCTTAACGCCGGGAGGGACCTTGTACAATGAGCAGTTCTTC. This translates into CASSLTPGGTLYNEQFF.

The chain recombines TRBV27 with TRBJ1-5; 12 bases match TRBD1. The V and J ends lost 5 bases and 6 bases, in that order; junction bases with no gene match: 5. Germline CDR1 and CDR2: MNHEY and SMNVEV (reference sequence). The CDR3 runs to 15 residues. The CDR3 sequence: CASSPGTGGIQPQHF. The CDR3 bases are TGTGCCAGCAGTCCTGGGACAGGGGGCATTCAGCCCCAGCATTTT.

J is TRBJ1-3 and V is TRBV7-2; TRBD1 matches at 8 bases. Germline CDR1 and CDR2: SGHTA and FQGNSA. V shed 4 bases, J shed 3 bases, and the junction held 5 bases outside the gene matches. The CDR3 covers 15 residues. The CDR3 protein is CASSSTGGIGNTIYF. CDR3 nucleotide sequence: TGTGCCAGCAGCTCCACAGGGGGGATTGGAAACACCATATATTTT.

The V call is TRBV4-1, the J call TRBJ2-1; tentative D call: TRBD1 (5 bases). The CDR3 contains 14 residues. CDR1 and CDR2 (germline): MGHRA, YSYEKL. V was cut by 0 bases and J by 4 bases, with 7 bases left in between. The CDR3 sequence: CASSQETGYNEQFF. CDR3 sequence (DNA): TGCGCCAGCAGCCAAGAAACAGGATACAATGAGCAGTTCTTC.

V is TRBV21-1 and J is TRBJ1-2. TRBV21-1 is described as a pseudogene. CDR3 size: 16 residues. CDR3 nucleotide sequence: TGTGCCAGCAGCAAAGGGGGGGGGCTTGGTAACTATGGCTACACCTTC. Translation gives CASSKGGGLGNYGYTF.

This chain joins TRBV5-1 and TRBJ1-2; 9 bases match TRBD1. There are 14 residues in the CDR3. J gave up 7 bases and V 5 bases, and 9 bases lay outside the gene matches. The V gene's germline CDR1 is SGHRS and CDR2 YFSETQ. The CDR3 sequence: CASRSGTGQGGYTF. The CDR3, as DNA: TGCGCCAGCAGATCCGGGACGGGACAGGGTGGCTACACCTTC.

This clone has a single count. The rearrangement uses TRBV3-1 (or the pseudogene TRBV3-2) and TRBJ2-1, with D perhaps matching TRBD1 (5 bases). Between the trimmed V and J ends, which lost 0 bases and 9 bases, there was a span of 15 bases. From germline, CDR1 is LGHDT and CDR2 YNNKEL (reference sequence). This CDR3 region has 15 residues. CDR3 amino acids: CASSQDTQGFREQFF. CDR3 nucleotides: TGTGCCAGCAGCCAAGATACCCAGGGCTTCCGTGAGCAGTTCTTC.

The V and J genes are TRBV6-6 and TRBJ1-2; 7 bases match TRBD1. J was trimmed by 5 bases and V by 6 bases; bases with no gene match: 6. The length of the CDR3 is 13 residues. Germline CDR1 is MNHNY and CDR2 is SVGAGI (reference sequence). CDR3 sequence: CASSKDRTYGYTF. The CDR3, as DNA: TGTGCCAGCAGCAAGGACAGGACGTATGGCTACACCTTC.

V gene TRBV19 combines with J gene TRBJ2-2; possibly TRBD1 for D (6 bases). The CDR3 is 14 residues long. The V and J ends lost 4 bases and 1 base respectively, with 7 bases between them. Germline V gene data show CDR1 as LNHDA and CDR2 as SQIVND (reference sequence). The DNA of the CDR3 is TGTGCCAGTAGTACGGACAGGAACACCGGGGAGCTGTTTTTT. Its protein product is CASSTDRNTGELFF.

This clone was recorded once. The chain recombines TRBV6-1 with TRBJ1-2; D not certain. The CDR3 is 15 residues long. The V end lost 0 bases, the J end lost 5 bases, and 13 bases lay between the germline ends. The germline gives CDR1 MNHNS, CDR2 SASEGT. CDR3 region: CASSEAATLTYGYTF. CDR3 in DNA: TGTGCCAGCAGTGAAGCAGCAACCCTCACGTATGGCTACACCTTC.